This TCR beta chain was recorded in a study of beta chain features in type 1 diabetes. Expressed TCRB transcripts were sequenced because the isolated RNA had all been reverse transcribed beforehand. Clones were read by immunoSEQ multiplex PCR, and TCRdb kept only the in-frame ones, dropping some. The sample consists of 430,000 or so clones, about an eighth of them appearing once. Blood was drawn once from each donor into heparinised tubes. The draws averaged approximately 110 mL. Purity above 95% was achieved in all sorted populations. Study results and limitations: There was no resolution here of whether HLA type influences TCRB rearrangement. Among all four CD4+ subsets, Type 1 diabetes patients had TCRB CDR3s that were moderately but significantly shorter.

The germline CDR1 and CDR2 sequences are SEHNR and FQNEAQ (reference sequence). The CDR3 extends over 14 amino acids. V was shortened by 6 bases and J by 1 base, with 11 bases between the two germline ends. This clone was found a few times. Its target is not known. The sequenced sample was naive CD4+ T cells from blood. The chain links TRBV7-9 to TRBJ2-3; D unresolved. This TCR derives from a woman in her late teens or twenties in good health. CDR3 DNA: TGTGCCAGCAGTCCTCACGGTGGCACAGATACGCAGTATTTT. Amino acid sequence: CASSPHGGTDTQYF.